These 5 T cell receptor beta chains were sequenced from one sample in a study of blood T cell repertoires in COVID-19. Generated by immunoSEQ multiplex PCR, the TCRdb table keeps only in-frame clones and is missing some. Counted here are about 48,000 clones, 87% occurring once; the ten biggest clones make up roughly 15%. The specimen was peripheral blood. All receptors derive from a human donor in a cohort sampled during active COVID-19.

This chain links TRBV6-5 with TRBJ2-1; the D gene is possibly TRBD1 (6 bases). The CDR3 length is 14 residues. V lost 10 bases, J lost 0 bases, and 13 bases lay in between. Germline loops: CDR1 MNHEY, CDR2 SVGAGI. The CDR3 sequence: CAITQGPSYNEQFF. The CDR3 bases are TGTGCCATTACACAGGGCCCCTCCTACAATGAGCAGTTCTTC.

This chain links TRBV3-1 (or the pseudogene TRBV3-2) with TRBJ2-7, with 14 nucleotides matching TRBD2. The V segment lost 3 bases and the J segment 7 bases; nucleotides outside the gene matches: 5. Germline CDR1 reads LGHDT; CDR2 reads YNNKEL (reference sequence). The CDR3 runs 15 residues. This chain's CDR3 is CASSHQTSGGVEQYF. The DNA of the CDR3 is TGTGCCAGCAGCCACCAGACTAGCGGGGGGGTAGAGCAGTACTTC.

V gene TRBV24-1 combines with J gene TRBJ2-3; 12 nucleotides match TRBD1. Germline CDR1 KGHDR, CDR2 SFDVKD. This CDR3 is 16 amino acids long. Losses at the gene ends were 4 bases for V and 3 bases for J; bases not matched to a gene: 4. In DNA form, the CDR3 reads TGTGCCACCAGTGAGTCGGGACAGGGGGCGACAGATACGCAGTATTTT. Amino acid sequence: CATSESGQGATDTQYF.

V usage is TRBV29-1 and J usage is TRBJ1-2; 8 bases match TRBD1. Germline V lookup: CDR1 SQVTM, CDR2 ANQGSEA. The CDR3 totals 15 residues. The V segment lost 3 bases and the J segment 4 bases; nucleotides outside the gene matches: 10. The CDR3 DNA reads as TGCAGCGTTGACGGACAGGGTTCGGGGGTCTATGGCTACACCTTC. Amino acid sequence: CSVDGQGSGVYGYTF.

The V and J genes are TRBV3-1 (or the pseudogene TRBV3-2) and TRBJ1-6, with D perhaps TRBD1 (5 bases). Germline CDR1 LGHDT, CDR2 YNNKEL (reference sequence). V lost 0 bases to trimming and J lost 7 bases, with 13 bases between them. CDR3 length: 16 residues. The CDR3 is CASSQEDTGRNSPLHF. The DNA for the CDR3 is TGTGCCAGCAGCCAAGAAGACACAGGTCGGAATTCACCCCTCCACTTT.